The present entry profiles one TCR beta chain with its context. This sample is part of a study of blood T cell repertoires in COVID-19. About the study: Spain, Italy and the United States supplied samples that represented acute and convalescent COVID-19.

As processed by the authors: Reference gene primer amplification gave estimated nucleated cell counts. Sequenced by immunoSEQ multiplex PCR; TCRdb stores in-frame clones only, minus some. V, J and clone size are those of that table, while D and trimming were read from the DNA. The table records around 250,000 clones, about 89% of them present only once. Participants' own reports of clinical history determined their cohort assignment. The study counted Cohort 3 donors as recovered given two negative PCRs, clearance, or symptom resolution. The ends lost 3 bases at V and 4 bases at J; junction bases unmatched: 6. The CDR3 totals 14 residues. Germline lookup yields CDR1 SGDLS and CDR2 YYNGEE.

The gene calls are TRBV9 and TRBJ1-1, with 7 bases matching TRBD1. The sequencing sample was made of PBMCs or T cells enriched from blood (not recorded which). The origin of this receptor is a woman aged 25 to 45 who had recovered from COVID-19. The CDR3: CASSGGGQFTEAFF. The CDR3 nucleotides read TGTGCCAGCAGCGGAGGGGGACAGTTCACTGAAGCTTTCTTT.